This note documents a single TCR beta chain sequence. Its antigen is as yet unknown. This CDR3 contains 12 residues. V lost 3 bases to trimming and J lost 4 bases, with 9 bases between them. CDR1 is GTSNPN and CDR2 is SVGIG in the germline V gene (reference sequence). The sample is drawn from a study of cytomegalovirus exposure and HLA in healthy donors. Study-wide findings and caveats: Highly shared variants forming one cluster were likely a sequencing artifact.

The primer mix had 60 Vbeta and 13 Jbeta primers. Profiling relied on immunoSEQ multiplex PCR, and the TCRdb table lists in-frame clones only, not all of them. The table records 85,000 to 120,000 clones, approximately 64% of them present only once. Source material: PBMCs. The receptor's source is a human donor in good health. This rearrangement joins TRBV30 to TRBJ1-2; D might be TRBD1 (5 bases). CDR3 protein: CAWSRGSYGYTF. CDR3 nucleotides: TGTGCCTGGAGCCGGGGGAGCTATGGCTACACCTTC.